Included here is one TCR beta chain sequence, with context. The germline V gene has CDR1 SNHLY and CDR2 FYNNEI. The CDR3 runs 16 residues. The V end was cut by 6 bases, the J end by 0 bases, with 14 bases between. This sample stems from a study of blood T cell repertoires in COVID-19. Across the whole study: PBMCs, B-cell-depleted T cells, or T cells were the source of the cDNA or gDNA that made up the material.

Cohorts were assigned according to the clinical history that participants reported. In the original analysis: Counts of nucleated cells, estimated from reference gene primer amplification, were obtained. Clones were sequenced by immunoSEQ multiplex PCR, and TCRdb holds only the in-frame ones, with some missing. That table supplies the V and J calls and clone size; D and trimming were determined from the DNA. Of 200,000 to 250,000 clones detected, about 87% appear once; the ten largest clones hold around 2.7%. The chain carries TRBV2 and TRBJ1-4; TRBD1 might be the D (6 bases). Sequenced: PBMCs or T cells enriched from blood (not recorded which). The sequence came from a woman aged 25 to 39 who had recovered from COVID-19. Written as DNA, the CDR3 is TGTGCCAGCAGGAATGACAGGAGAACAACTAATGAAAAACTGTTTTTT. It yields the protein CASRNDRRTTNEKLFF.